These 4 T cell receptor beta chains originate from one sample sequenced in a study of cytomegalovirus exposure and HLA in healthy donors. PCR amplification relied on 60 Vbeta primers (plus 13 Jbeta primers). Generated by immunoSEQ multiplex PCR, the TCRdb table keeps only in-frame clones and is missing some. Found here are approximately 120,000 clones, over 70% of them singletons; the top ten hold around 3%. The specimen was PBMCs. The receptors stem from a woman between 45 and 65 years old in good health and CMV-seronegative.

The chain carries TRBV6-5 and TRBJ2-5, with 9 bases lining up with TRBD1. The V gene end was trimmed by 5 bases and the J gene end by 5 bases; junction bases not matched to a gene: 3. Germline V gene lookup returns CDR1 MNHEY and CDR2 SVGAGI. This CDR3 is built from 13 residues. CDR3 bases: TGTGCCAGCAGTAGGACAGGGGTTGAGACCCAGTACTTC. Its translation: CASSRTGVETQYF.

This clone was picked up a small number of times. This rearrangement joins TRBV25-1 to TRBJ2-2; possible D gene TRBD2, 5 bases. The CDR3 runs to 13 residues. The germline V and J ends were trimmed by 2 bases and 6 bases, with 7 bases remaining between them. The V gene's germline CDR1 is MGHDK and CDR2 SYGVNS. The CDR3 DNA reads as TGTGCCAGCAGTGAAGGTAGCGCCGGGGAGCTGTTTTTT. Amino acids: CASSEGSAGELFF.

This chain links TRBV19 with TRBJ2-7; 8 bases agree with TRBD2. The CDR3 spans 15 residues. Per the germline V gene, CDR1 is LNHDA and CDR2 is SQIVND (reference sequence). J lost 3 bases, V lost 5 bases, and 9 bases had no gene match. Written as DNA, the CDR3 is TGTGCCAGTAGTCTGGGGCTAGCGGGCAACTACGAGCAGTACTTC. This sequence encodes CASSLGLAGNYEQYF.

The rearrangement uses TRBV15 and TRBJ1-1, with D perhaps TRBD1 (5 bases). The CDR3 is 15 residues long. The V end was cut by 4 bases, the J end by 7 bases, with 19 bases between. Germline V lookup: CDR1 LNHNV, CDR2 YYDKDF (reference sequence). DNA of the CDR3: TGTGCCACCAGCAAATCCGTTGGGGGGGTGGGTGAAGCTTTCTTT. Protein product: CATSKSVGGVGEAFF.